This TCR beta chain was sequenced in a study of metastatic and nonmetastatic thyroid tumors. About the study: Comparative analysis of repertoires was undertaken across blood and tumor or nodule tissue obtained from malignant and benign thyroid patients.

Per the original methods: Built for papillary thyroid cancer, a distant-metastasis classifier drew on CDR3 differences across clinicopathological groups. TCRdb reprocessed the PCR reads via MiXCR. These V and J calls originate from TCRdb's pipeline instead of the authors' own analysis. The repertoire includes over 30,000 clones, 15% to 20% of them detected once, and around 11% sits in the top ten. This clone appeared many times. Its antigen is not known. General study points: Patients with malignant thyroid tumors reportedly had significantly higher TCR beta diversity than those with benign nodules, in blood and tumor.

CDR3 size: 16 residues. Germline V CDR1 and CDR2: SEHNR, FQNEAQ (reference sequence). V was clipped by 5 bases and J by 3 bases; unmatched bases: 7. Thyroid surgery was preceded by no treatment in any patient. The sequenced sample was blood. The rearrangement joins TRBV7-9 to TRBJ1-6; 7 bases are a match to TRBD1. The TCR sequence derives from a male donor with papillary thyroid cancer or a benign thyroid nodule (not recorded which). Some clones in this sample may be carry-over from other donors' samples. CDR3 region: CASSHDREGYNSPLHF. In nucleotides, the CDR3 is TGTGCCAGCAGCCATGACAGGGAGGGCTATAATTCACCCCTCCACTTT.